These 11 T cell receptor beta chains share one sample of origin, sequenced in a study of blood T cell repertoires in COVID-19. Generated by immunoSEQ multiplex PCR, the TCRdb table keeps only in-frame clones and is missing some. The data show almost 30,000 clones, about 88% seen once. Specimen: peripheral blood. Every receptor here comes from a human donor in a cohort sampled during active COVID-19.

The CDR3 DNA reads TGCAGCGTTTACCAGGGGCCGAGGAGGGAGACCCAGTACTTC. This encodes CSVYQGPRRETQYF. The chain links TRBV29-1 to TRBJ2-5, with D perhaps matching TRBD1 (6 bases). Germline V gene data show CDR1 as SQVTM and CDR2 as ANQGSEA. This CDR3 spans 14 amino acids. Trimming shortened V by 5 bases and J by 5 bases, and 18 bases separated the two germline ends.

This clone showed up just a few times. The CDR3 loop reads CASSLGAGSAGNTIYF. The DNA of the CDR3 is TGCGCCAGCAGCTTGGGAGCTGGGAGCGCTGGAAACACCATATATTTT. V and J are TRBV5-1 and TRBJ1-3, with D unresolved. CDR1 and CDR2 (germline): SGHRS, YFSETQ. The CDR3 contains 16 residues. V gave up 0 bases and J gave up 2 bases, with 12 bases separating them.

This clone was recorded only once. The V call is TRBV19, the J call TRBJ1-5, with D possibly TRBD1 on 5 matching bases. Trimming pared 4 bases from V and 6 bases from J, leaving 13 bases between. The CDR3 is 14 amino acids. The V gene's germline CDR1 is LNHDA and CDR2 SQIVND (reference sequence). CDR3 DNA sequence: TGTGCCAGTAGTAGCATCCAGGGTTTTCAGCCCCAGCATTTT. Its translation: CASSSIQGFQPQHF.

This clone was counted only a few times. The gene calls are TRBV4-1 and TRBJ1-6; D is ambiguous. There are 15 residues in the CDR3. Germline V gene lookup returns CDR1 MGHRA and CDR2 YSYEKL. The V end lost 1 base, the J end lost 8 bases, and 12 bases lay between the germline ends. The CDR3 loop reads CASSQVRTWDSPLHF. The CDR3 DNA follows: TGCGCCAGCAGCCAAGTGAGGACTTGGGATTCACCCCTCCACTTT.

The table lists this clone with a count of one. The CDR3 sequence: CASTNRRSGGGETQYF. The CDR3 DNA reads TGTGCCAGCACCAACCGAAGGAGCGGGGGAGGGGAGACCCAGTACTTC. This rearrangement joins TRBV5-6 to TRBJ2-5, with TRBD2 matching over 8 bases. The germline V gene encodes CDR1 SGHDT and CDR2 YYEEEE. V was pared by 6 bases and J by 5 bases, with 15 bases of the junction left unmatched. CDR3 length: 16 residues.

V and J are TRBV2 and TRBJ2-7; D is possibly TRBD1 (5 bases). The V gene lost 7 bases and the J gene lost 0 bases, with 10 bases spanning the gap. Germline V CDR1 and CDR2: SNHLY, FYNNEI. The CDR3 is made up of 13 amino acids. The CDR3 loop reads CASIGATSYEQYF. For the CDR3, the DNA is TGTGCCAGCATAGGGGCAACCTCCTACGAGCAGTACTTC.

The chain carries TRBV9 and TRBJ2-2; tentatively, D is TRBD1 (6 bases). The CDR3 consists of 14 residues. V was trimmed by 4 bases and J by 4 bases, leaving 11 bases between them. CDR1 and CDR2 from the germline V gene are SGDLS and YYNGEE. The CDR3 loop is CASSTTGITGELFF. The CDR3 coding sequence is TGTGCCAGCAGCACTACAGGGATCACCGGGGAGCTGTTTTTT.

The chain links TRBV7-2 to TRBJ2-1; 12 nucleotides line up with TRBD2. Looked up from germline, CDR1 is SGHTA and CDR2 is FQGNSA. The V and J ends lost 3 bases and 9 bases, in that order; junction bases with no gene match: 6. The CDR3 extends over 15 amino acids. CDR3 residues: CASSFLAGGYGEQFF. For the CDR3, the DNA is TGTGCCAGCAGCTTCCTAGCGGGGGGGTACGGTGAGCAGTTCTTC.

This clone was counted only a few times. This chain uses TRBV6-1 with TRBJ1-6; 7 bases line up with TRBD1. The J segment lost 9 bases and the V segment lost 2 bases, leaving 7 bases of the junction unmatched. Germline CDR1 MNHNS, CDR2 SASEGT. CDR3 length: 15 residues. The CDR3 sequence: CASSESPGGSSPLHF. The CDR3 nucleotides are TGTGCCAGCAGTGAAAGTCCAGGGGGGAGTTCACCCCTCCACTTT.

This chain uses TRBV27 with TRBJ1-2; the match to TRBD1 covers 12 bases. V shed 6 bases and J 6 bases; nucleotides not matched to a gene: 14. Germline V gene sequence: CDR1 MNHEY, CDR2 SMNVEV (reference sequence). The CDR3 sequence is 17 residues long. Written as DNA, the CDR3 is TGTGCCAGCAGACAGGGGACAGGGGGCGCGGGGTACCATGGCTACACCTTC. As protein: CASRQGTGGAGYHGYTF.

The CDR3 protein is CASSQDMTANTGELFF. The CDR3 DNA reads as TGTGCCAGCAGCCAAGATATGACAGCGAACACCGGGGAGCTGTTTTTT. This chain joins TRBV3-1 (or the pseudogene TRBV3-2) and TRBJ2-2; D might be TRBD1 (5 bases). The germline V and J ends were trimmed by 0 bases and 0 bases, with 8 bases remaining between them. The CDR3 consists of 16 residues. Looked up from germline, CDR1 is LGHDT and CDR2 is YNNKEL (reference sequence).